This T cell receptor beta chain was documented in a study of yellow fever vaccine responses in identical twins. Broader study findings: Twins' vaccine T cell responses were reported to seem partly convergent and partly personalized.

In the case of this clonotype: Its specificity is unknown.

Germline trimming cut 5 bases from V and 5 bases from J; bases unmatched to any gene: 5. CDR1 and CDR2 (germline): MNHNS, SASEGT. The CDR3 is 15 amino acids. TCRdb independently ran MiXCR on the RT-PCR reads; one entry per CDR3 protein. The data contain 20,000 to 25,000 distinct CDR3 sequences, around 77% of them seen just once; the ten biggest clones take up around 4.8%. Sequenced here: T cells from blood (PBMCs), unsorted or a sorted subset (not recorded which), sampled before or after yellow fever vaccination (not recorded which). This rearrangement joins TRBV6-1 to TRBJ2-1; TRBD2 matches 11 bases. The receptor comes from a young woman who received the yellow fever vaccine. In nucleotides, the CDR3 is TGTGCCAGCAGTCCGGGACTAGCGGATCACAATGAGCAGTTCTTC. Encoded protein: CASSPGLADHNEQFF.